This T cell receptor beta chain was captured by sequencing in a study of CD8 T cells in Susac syndrome. The study, taken as a whole, reports: As the study acknowledged, the number of individuals who were part of its TCR sequencing and HLA analysis was relatively small.

An input of about 0.45 to 1 ug of RNA was subjected to reverse transcription using random hexamers. An immunoSEQ multiplex PCR amplified TCR beta CDR3 over 54 Vbeta and 13 Jbeta. Each CDR3 protein is one row after TCRdb ran MiXCR on the immunoSEQ multiplex PCR reads. The table lists about 130,000 distinct CDR3 sequences, approximately 94% of them singletons. Regarding this clonotype: What it binds is not known.

Sequencing targeted TCR beta in blood CD8+ and CD4+ T cells. In the multiple sclerosis control group, patients were treatment-naive and had stable or active relapsing-remitting disease. Germline values: CDR1 MNHEY, CDR2 SMNVEV (reference sequence). The CDR3 totals 15 residues. With 3 bases clipped from V and 7 bases from J, the junction kept 5 bases outside the gene matches. This receptor was obtained from a human donor with multiple sclerosis. This chain connects TRBV27 to TRBJ1-6, with 8 bases aligning to TRBD1. The specimen sequenced was CD4+ T cells from PBMCs. Here the CDR3 DNA reads TGTGCCAGCAGTTTCGGAACAGGGGGAAATTCACCCCTCCACTTT. Amino acids: CASSFGTGGNSPLHF.